This TCR beta chain was sequenced during a study of blood T cell repertoires in COVID-19. Study-wide context: Donors in the United States, Italy and Spain gave samples during acute or convalescent COVID-19. T cells, B-cell-depleted T cells, or PBMCs supplied cDNA or gDNA.

Original processing notes: Amplification of reference gene primers was used by the study to estimate nucleated cell counts. Assay: immunoSEQ multiplex PCR; the TCRdb copy retains only in-frame clones and omits some. The V and J calls and clone size were taken over from that table, and D and trimming were inferred from the DNA. In the table there are about 270,000 clones, 81% of which are singletons. Material: peripheral blood. The clonotype comes from a woman between 55 and 75 years old with active or convalescent COVID-19.

The chain's CDR3 is CASTLTGPANYGYTF. The CDR3 DNA sequence: TGTGCCAGCACCCTTACAGGACCGGCTAACTATGGCTACACCTTC. The V gene is TRBV6-1, the J gene TRBJ1-2, with D tentatively TRBD1 (5 bases). Germline CDR1 reads MNHNS; CDR2 reads SASEGT. CDR3 length: 15 amino acids. V was pared by 7 bases and J by 0 bases, with 15 bases between.